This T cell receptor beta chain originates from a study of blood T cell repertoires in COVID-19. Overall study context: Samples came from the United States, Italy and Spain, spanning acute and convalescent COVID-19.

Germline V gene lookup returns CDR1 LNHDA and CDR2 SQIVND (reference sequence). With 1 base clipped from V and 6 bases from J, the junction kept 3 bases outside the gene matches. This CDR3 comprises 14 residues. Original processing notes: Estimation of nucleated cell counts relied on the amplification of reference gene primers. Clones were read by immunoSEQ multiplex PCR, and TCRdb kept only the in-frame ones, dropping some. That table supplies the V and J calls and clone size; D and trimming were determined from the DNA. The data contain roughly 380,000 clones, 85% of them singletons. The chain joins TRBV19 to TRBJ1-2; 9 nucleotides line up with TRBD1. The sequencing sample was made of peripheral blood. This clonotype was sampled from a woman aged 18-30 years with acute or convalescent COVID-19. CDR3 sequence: CASSIVGTGNGYTF. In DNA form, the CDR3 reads TGTGCCAGTAGTATAGTTGGGACAGGGAATGGCTACACCTTC.